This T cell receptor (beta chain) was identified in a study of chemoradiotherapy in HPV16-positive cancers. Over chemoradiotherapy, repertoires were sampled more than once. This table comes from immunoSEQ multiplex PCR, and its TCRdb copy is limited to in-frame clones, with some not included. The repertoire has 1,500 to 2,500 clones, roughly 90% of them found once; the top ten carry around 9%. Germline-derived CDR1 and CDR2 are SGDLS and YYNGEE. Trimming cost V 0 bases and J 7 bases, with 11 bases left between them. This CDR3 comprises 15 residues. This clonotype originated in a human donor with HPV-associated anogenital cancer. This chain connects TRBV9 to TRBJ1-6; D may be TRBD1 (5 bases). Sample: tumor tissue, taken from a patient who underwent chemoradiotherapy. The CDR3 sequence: CASSVDVGGNSPLHF. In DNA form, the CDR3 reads TGTGCCAGCAGCGTAGACGTGGGGGGGAATTCACCCCTCCACTTT. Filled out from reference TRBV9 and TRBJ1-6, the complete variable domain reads DSGVTQTPKHLITATGQRVTLRCSPRSGDLSVYWYQQSLDQGLQFLIQYYNGEERAKGNILERFSAQQFPDLHSELNLSSLELGDSALYFCASSVDVGGNSPLHFGNGTRLTVT.